A selection of T cell receptor beta chains follows, all from one sample in a study of blood T cells in healthy people across ages. MiXCR, run by TCRdb on the 5' RACE reads, gives a single entry per CDR3 protein. The data contain 590,000 or so distinct CDR3 sequences, under 30% of them seen just once; the ten biggest clones take up 15% to 18%. Sequencing input: blood. The receptors come from a woman of 80 years or more in good health. Each CDR3 is given with its conserved first and last residue. The D gene is left open where the match is weak. Clone size appears in some rows only: once, few, many, or a class for an expanded clone.

>NA|TRBV6-5|once|TRBJ1-2
TGTGCCAGCAGGACGGGACCTGACTATGGCTACATATTC
CASRTGPDYGYIF
>TRBD1|TRBV4-1|many|TRBJ2-7
TGCGCCAGCAGCCAAGATGGGGCCGGGACAGCGGTTTGGAGCTCCTACGAGCAGTACTTC
CASSQDGAGTAVWSSYEQYF
>NA|TRBV7-9|many|TRBJ1-2
TGTGCCAGCAGCCGTGGGGGCTACACTTTATCCGGCTACACCTTC
CASSRGGYTLSGYTF
>TRBD2|TRBV4-1|NA|TRBJ2-2
TGCGCCAGCAGCCGCTACCTTTTGACTAGCGGGGGGGCCGCCACCGGGGAGCTGTTTTTT
CASSRYLLTSGGAATGELFF
>NA|TRBV3-1|many|TRBJ2-3
TGTGCCAGCAGCCAAGGGTCGGGGTCCACAGATACGCAGTATTTT
CASSQGSGSTDTQYF
>TRBD2|TRBV6-5|many|TRBJ2-7
TGTGCCAGCAGCGGGGGAGGGTTCTTATTGAACGAGCAGTACTTC
CASSGGGFLLNEQYF
>NA|TRBV25-1|few|TRBJ1-5
TGTGCCAGCAGTAACGGGGCGCGCAATCAGCCCCAGCATTTT
CASSNGARNQPQHF
>NA|TRBV18|NA|TRBJ2-4
TGTGCCAGCTCACCAGGGAGAGAGCAGTACTTC
CASSPGREQYF
>TRBD1|TRBV11-2|many|TRBJ1-5
TGTGCCAGCAGCCCGACAGGGGCCAATCAGCCCCAGCATTTT
CASSPTGANQPQHF
>NA|TRBV2|many|TRBJ2-7
TGTGCCAGCAGTTTAAGTCTAGTGATCTACGAGCAGTACTTC
CASSLSLVIYEQYF
>NA|TRBV5-1|many|TRBJ1-1
TGCGCCAGCAGCTTGGGACGGACTAACACTGAAGCTTTCTTT
CASSLGRTNTEAFF
>NA|TRBV30|many|TRBJ1-1
TGTGCCTGGGCAGGGGTTCAAGCCACTGAAGCTTTCTTT
CAWAGVQATEAFF
>TRBD2|TRBV15|many|TRBJ2-5
TGTGCCACCAACACGGGACTAGCGGGGACAAAAGAGACCCAGTACTTC
CATNTGLAGTKETQYF
>TRBD2|TRBV7-8|many|TRBJ2-1
TGTGCCAGCAGCCGGACTAGCGGGGGGAACGAGCAGTTCTTC
CASSRTSGGNEQFF
>NA|TRBV4-3|few|TRBJ1-5
TGCGCCAGCAGCCAAGTGTGGGGGGGCAATCAGCCCCAGCATTTT
CASSQVWGGNQPQHF
>NA|TRBV6-1|NA|TRBJ2-1
TGTGCCAGCATTCTGGAGAACCCTAATGAGCAGTTCTTC
CASILENPNEQFF
>TRBD2|TRBV7-2|NA|TRBJ2-3
TGTGCCAGCAGCTTAAGGAGCGGGGGGGCCGTTTCAGATACGCAGTATTTT
CASSLRSGGAVSDTQYF
>NA|TRBV2|NA|TRBJ1-1
TGTGCCAGCAGTGTAGGCAGAAACCCAACGACTGAAGCTTTCTTT
CASSVGRNPTTEAFF
>NA|TRBV6-5|NA|TRBJ1-4
TGTGCCAGCAGTTACGTAAGAGCAACTAATGAAAAACTGTTTTTT
CASSYVRATNEKLFF
>NA|TRBV2|many|TRBJ2-7
TGTGCCAGCAGTGACGGCAGGGGAGGCTACGAGCAGTACTTC
CASSDGRGGYEQYF
>NA|TRBV20-1|NA|TRBJ1-6
TGCAGTGCTAGAGAGGGCCTGAGCTCCTATAATTCACCCCTCCACTTT
CSAREGLSSYNSPLHF
>NA|TRBV5-6|many|TRBJ2-7
TGTGCCAGCAGCGAGGCGGAGGTGCAGTACTTC
CASSEAEVQYF
>TRBD1|TRBV5-1|many|TRBJ1-2
TGCGCCAGCAGCTTACAACAAGGGGGCGCAGGGGGCTACACCTTC
CASSLQQGGAGGYTF
>NA|TRBV10-3|many|TRBJ2-1
TGTGCCATCAGTGAGCGGGAAGGGACGTCCAATGAGCAGTTCTTC
CAISEREGTSNEQFF
>NA|TRBV2|few|TRBJ2-1
TGTGCCAGCAGTGAACCAGGGTTAGGGGTCAATGAGCAGTTCTTC
CASSEPGLGVNEQFF
>NA|TRBV3-1|many|TRBJ2-3
TGTGCCAGCAGCCCGGTGGACCCCCGACTAAGTACGCAGTATTTT
CASSPVDPRLSTQYF
>NA|TRBV4-3|many|TRBJ2-1
TGCGCCAGCAGCAAAGAACAGGGTGGGAATGAGCAGTTCTTC
CASSKEQGGNEQFF
>NA|TRBV28|many|TRBJ1-6
TGTGCCAGCAGTTTAGGGGGGGCACGTAATTCACCCCTCCACTTT
CASSLGGARNSPLHF
>NA|TRBV7-2|NA|TRBJ2-5
TGTGCCAGCTCAGTCGGGCGTCGTCCGACCCAGTACTTC
CASSVGRRPTQYF
>NA|TRBV5-1|few|TRBJ1-1
TGCGCCAGCAGCTTGGGGCAGTTCTCACCTAACACTGAAGCTTTCTTT
CASSLGQFSPNTEAFF
>NA|TRBV7-2|few|TRBJ2-7
TGTGCCAGCAGCCGGAGGGGGGGGCCTACCTACGAGCAGTACTTC
CASSRRGGPTYEQYF